Here is one T cell receptor (beta chain) with its context. This sample is drawn from a study of blood T cell repertoires in COVID-19. As for the study in general: The United States, Italy and Spain provided the acute and convalescent COVID-19 samples. T cells, B-cell-depleted T cells, or PBMCs supplied cDNA or gDNA.

Authors' methods: Amplified reference gene primers provided the basis for estimating nucleated cell counts. TCRdb keeps only in-frame clones here, not all; method: immunoSEQ multiplex PCR. V, J and clone size reflect that table, while D and trimming were determined from the DNA. The table shows about 200,000 clones, with roughly 85% occurring only once. The CDR3 covers 16 residues. Trimming at V came to 0 bases and at J to 4 bases, leaving 6 bases not matched to a gene. Looked up from germline, CDR1 is LNHDA and CDR2 is SQIVND (reference sequence). This rearrangement joins TRBV19 to TRBJ1-5; 7 bases match TRBD1. The TCR was taken from an elderly woman with acute or convalescent COVID-19. The sample comprised peripheral blood. This chain's CDR3 is CASSIERTGYNQPQHF. The CDR3 DNA sequence: TGTGCCAGTAGTATAGAACGGACAGGCTATAATCAGCCCCAGCATTTT.